This T cell receptor beta chain was retrieved from a study of CD8 T cells in Susac syndrome. This CDR3 has 13 amino acids. Looked up from germline, CDR1 is SNHLY and CDR2 is FYNNEI. V shed 4 bases and J 6 bases; nucleotides not matched to a gene: 3. High-throughput TCR beta sequencing covered peripheral CD8+ and CD4+ T cells. The multiple sclerosis controls, all treatment-naive patients, had relapsing-remitting disease that was stable or active. TEMRA cells were FACS-enriched, with CD8+ and CD4+ T cells isolated negatively. After extraction with the RNeasy kit, roughly 0.5 to 1 ug of the RNA was reverse transcribed using random hexamers. Multiplex PCR with immunoSEQ amplified the TCR beta CDR3 across 54 Vbeta and 13 Jbeta. TCRdb used MiXCR to reprocess the immunoSEQ multiplex PCR reads, holding one entry per CDR3 protein. The sample contains approximately 200,000 distinct CDR3 sequences, over 90% of which appear only once.

The rearrangement links TRBV2 to TRBJ2-1; 7 nucleotides agree with TRBD2. Specimen: CD4+ T cells from PBMCs. The receptor comes from a human donor with multiple sclerosis. The CDR3 region is CASSVWEGNEQFF. The CDR3 DNA reads TGTGCCAGCAGTGTCTGGGAGGGCAATGAGCAGTTCTTC.